This T cell receptor beta chain was profiled in a study of graft-versus-host responses after intestinal transplantation. Study in general: Among the recipients, all got anti-thymocyte globulin induction and then tacrolimus and steroids for approximately 3 years. Findings of the study overall: GvH clones occurred in recipient marrow; some first appeared in ileum or blood.

As regards this clone: Its matching antigen is unknown.

V shed 3 bases and J 5 bases; nucleotides not matched to a gene: 12. Germline values: CDR1 MGHRA, CDR2 YSYEKL. The CDR3 runs to 17 residues. Produced via immunoSEQ multiplex PCR; TCRdb's table is partial and in-frame only. The sample gives 100,000 or so clones, roughly 93% of which show up once; around 1.2% is in the top ten. V gene TRBV4-1 combines with J gene TRBJ2-3, with 9 bases identical to TRBD1. The receptor's source is a human donor who was the organ donor for an intestinal transplant. This sample comprised unstimulated CD8+ T cells sorted from spleen or lymph node cells, obtained before transplant. CDR3 protein: CASSHQRTGAEEDTQYF. The CDR3 DNA reads as TGCGCCAGCAGCCACCAGAGGACAGGGGCGGAGGAAGATACGCAGTATTTT.